Following are 22 T cell receptor beta chains from one sample sequenced in a study of identical twins. Each CDR3 protein is one row after TCRdb ran MiXCR on the 5' RACE reads. The sample carries around 250,000 distinct CDR3 sequences, roughly an eighth recorded once. In addition, the sample was reused for a study of yellow fever vaccine responses in identical twins.

Sequences were obtained from memory (CD45RO+) T cells sorted from blood. The receptors shown here come from a woman under 30 in good health.

In this sample, this clonotype turned up a few times. V and J are TRBV12-3 or TRBV12-4 and TRBJ1-5; 7 nucleotides align to TRBD1. Trimming took 5 bases from V and 7 from J; bases not matched to a gene: 8. The CDR3 totals 14 residues. The CDR3 loop is CASSPDRSGQPQHF. CDR3 nucleotides: TGTGCCAGCAGTCCGGACAGGTCGGGGCAGCCCCAGCATTTT.

This clonotype was seen more than once but under ten times. The genes are TRBV4-3 and TRBJ2-1, with TRBD2 matching 8 bases. V trimming: 0 bases; J trimming: 4 bases; junction bases outside the gene matches: 5. The CDR3 loop spans 16 amino acids. CDR1 and CDR2 (germline): LGHNA, YSLEER. The CDR3 loop is CASSQERLAHYNEQFF. The CDR3 region has the DNA TGCGCCAGCAGCCAAGAGCGACTAGCGCATTACAATGAGCAGTTCTTC.

This clonotype was detected ten times or more. The chain has TRBV5-1 and TRBJ2-2; no definite D call. Between the trimmed V and J ends, which lost 2 bases and 0 bases, there was a span of 8 bases. This CDR3 is built from 15 residues. Germline-derived CDR1 and CDR2 are SGHRS and YFSETQ. The chain's CDR3 is CASSFGATNTGELFF. The CDR3 DNA is TGCGCCAGCAGCTTTGGAGCGACGAACACCGGGGAGCTGTTTTTT.

This rearrangement joins TRBV7-2 to TRBJ2-7; no clear D gene. Trimming removed 5 bases from V and 8 bases from J, with 16 bases in between. This CDR3 region has 13 residues. Germline CDR1 reads SGHTA; CDR2 reads FQGNSA. CDR3 sequence reads: CASSPRTDRKQYF. CDR3 DNA sequence: TGTGCCAGCAGCCCGAGGACCGATCGTAAGCAGTACTTC. The variable domain in full, completed from reference TRBV7-2 and TRBJ2-7, reads GAGVSQSPSNKVTEKGKDVELRCDPISGHTALYWYRQSLGQGLEFLIYFQGNSAPDKSGLPSDRFSAERTGGSVSTLTIQRTQQEDSAVYLCASSPRTDRKQYFGPGTRLTVT.

V and J are TRBV20-1 and TRBJ2-3; TRBD2 aligns across 7 bases. CDR1 DFQATT and CDR2 SNEGSKA come from the germline V gene (reference sequence). The V segment lost 3 bases and the J segment 2 bases; nucleotides outside the gene matches: 8. The CDR3 sequence is 15 residues long. The CDR3 reads CSASRASGNTDTQYF. In DNA form, the CDR3 reads TGCAGTGCTAGTCGGGCTAGCGGAAACACAGATACGCAGTATTTT.

V is TRBV2 and J is TRBJ2-5, with D tentatively TRBD1 (6 bases). Between the trimmed V and J ends, which lost 1 base and 5 bases, there was a span of 14 bases. The CDR3 is 15 residues long. Looked up from germline, CDR1 is SNHLY and CDR2 is FYNNEI. CDR3 amino acids: CASSEGRGSRETQYF. The CDR3 bases are TGTGCCAGCAGTGAAGGCAGGGGATCGAGGGAGACCCAGTACTTC.

This clonotype was observed at least ten times. This chain links TRBV12-3 or TRBV12-4 with TRBJ2-3; 8 nucleotides line up with TRBD1. The ends lost 5 bases at V and 2 bases at J; junction bases unmatched: 3. CDR3 length: 14 residues. CDR3 in DNA: TGTGCCAGCAGTCGACAGGGGCCCACAGATACGCAGTATTTT. Translation: CASSRQGPTDTQYF.

This clonotype was observed at least ten times. This sequence joins TRBV20-1 and TRBJ2-1; TRBD1 matches 8 bases. Germline V gene sequence: CDR1 DFQATT, CDR2 SNEGSKA (reference sequence). The CDR3 totals 15 residues. The V and J ends lost 5 bases and 3 bases, in that order; junction bases with no gene match: 9. The CDR3 DNA follows: TGCAGTGCTCGCCCCGGGGGACAGGACTACAATGAGCAGTTCTTC. It encodes CSARPGGQDYNEQFF.

The sample holds many counts of this clonotype. The chain is built from TRBV28 and TRBJ1-5; 8 bases line up with TRBD1. In germline, CDR1 is MDHEN, CDR2 SYDVKM. V shed 7 bases and J 7 bases; nucleotides not matched to a gene: 9. This CDR3 comprises 14 residues. CDR3 sequence: CASTRTGWGQPQHF. The CDR3, as DNA: TGTGCCAGCACCCGGACAGGGTGGGGACAGCCCCAGCATTTT.

This clonotype has just a few counts. At one of its ends the junction is not consistent with the germline gene, which may arise from a read error. The chain combines TRBV10-3 with TRBJ2-7; no clear D gene. CDR3 size: 12 residues. Looked up from germline, CDR1 is ENHRY and CDR2 is SYGVKD. CDR3 nucleotide sequence: TGTGCCATCGGTGACACCGACTACGAGCAGTACTTC. It translates to CAIGDTDYEQYF.

The V gene is TRBV5-1, the J gene TRBJ2-7, with 8 nucleotides matching TRBD1. V lost 1 base, J lost 0 bases, and 3 bases stayed unmatched. The CDR3 spans 15 residues. The V gene's germline CDR1 is SGHRS and CDR2 YFSETQ. CDR3: CASSLHRGYSYEQYF. CDR3 DNA: TGCGCCAGCAGCTTGCACAGGGGGTACTCCTACGAGCAGTACTTC.

This chain joins TRBV27 and TRBJ2-5; TRBD2 matches at 12 bases. Trimming cost V 6 bases and J 4 bases; bases outside gene matches: 12. The CDR3 spans 17 residues. CDR1 MNHEY and CDR2 SMNVEV come from the germline V gene (reference sequence). In DNA form, the CDR3 reads TGTGCCAGCAGCCTAACCTTTACTAGCGGGAGGAGAGAGACCCAGTACTTC. Translation gives CASSLTFTSGRRETQYF.

In this sample, this clonotype turned up a few times. This sequence joins TRBV30 and TRBJ1-2; possibly TRBD1 for D (5 bases). Between the trimmed V and J ends, which lost 3 bases and 3 bases, there was a span of 11 bases. The CDR3 is made up of 13 amino acids. In germline, CDR1 is GTSNPN, CDR2 SVGIG (reference sequence). The CDR3, as DNA: TGTGCCTGGAGAAGGGGATCCGACTATGGCTACACCTTC. Residues: CAWRRGSDYGYTF.

This clonotype has a count of ten or more. The chain recombines TRBV20-1 with TRBJ2-2; 10 positions agree with TRBD2. V shed 6 bases, J shed 4 bases, and the junction held 11 bases outside the gene matches. Germline V lookup: CDR1 DFQATT, CDR2 SNEGSKA (reference sequence). There are 16 residues in the CDR3. CDR3 protein: CSAQSPSGRATGELFF. CDR3 sequence (DNA): TGCAGTGCCCAATCCCCAAGCGGGAGGGCCACCGGGGAGCTGTTTTTT.

The sample holds a few counts of this clonotype. V usage is TRBV28 and J usage is TRBJ1-6; tentative D call: TRBD1 (6 bases). Germline lookup yields CDR1 MDHEN and CDR2 SYDVKM. This CDR3 contains 16 residues. V gave up 7 bases and J gave up 1 base, with 14 bases separating them. The CDR3 sequence: CASTDTGRSYNSPLHF. DNA of the CDR3: TGTGCCAGCACCGATACAGGGAGATCCTATAATTCACCCCTCCACTTT.

This rearrangement joins TRBV7-9 to TRBJ2-4; no clear D. This CDR3 has 16 residues. The germline V gene encodes CDR1 SEHNR and CDR2 FQNEAQ (reference sequence). Trimming pared 2 bases from V and 0 bases from J, leaving 11 bases between. CDR3 in DNA: TGTGCCAGCAGCTTAATGTCCGGGCTAGCCAAAAACATTCAGTACTTC. Its protein is CASSLMSGLAKNIQYF. The variable domain in full, with the rest retrieved from reference TRBV7-9 and TRBJ2-4, is DTGVSQNPRHKITKRGQNVTFRCDPISEHNRLYWYRQTLGQGPEFLTYFQNEAQLEKSRLLSDRFSAERPKGSFSTLEIQRTEQGDSAMYLCASSLMSGLAKNIQYFGAGTRLSVL.

The rearrangement joins TRBV18 to TRBJ2-7; D unresolved. The CDR3 has 14 residues. Germline V gives CDR1 KGHSH, CDR2 LQKENI. V lost 2 bases, J lost 5 bases, and 13 bases lay in between. The CDR3 DNA reads as TGTGCCAGCTCACCAGGTGGTGGGATTCACGAGCAGTACTTC. Protein product: CASSPGGGIHEQYF.

The table lists this clonotype with many counts. The V call is TRBV20-1, the J call TRBJ2-1; no definite D call. The V gene's germline CDR1 is DFQATT and CDR2 SNEGSKA (reference sequence). The V end lost 6 bases, the J end lost 4 bases, and 16 bases lay between the germline ends. CDR3 length: 14 amino acids. The CDR3 DNA is TGCAGTGCCCGTACCAGCCTCCCTTACAATGAGCAGTTCTTC. It translates to CSARTSLPYNEQFF.

This clonotype was observed a handful of times. One end of the junction varies from germline; a read error may be responsible. V is TRBV7-9 and J is TRBJ1-2, with 9 positions matching TRBD1. Germline V lookup: CDR1 SEHNR, CDR2 FQNEAQ (reference sequence). The CDR3 is 13 residues long. The chain's CDR3 is CASSVDPTGGSTF. CDR3 bases: TGTGCCAGCAGCGTAGACCCTACAGGGGGCTCCACCTTC.

The rearrangement uses TRBV2 and TRBJ2-1; D may be TRBD2 (7 bases). Trimming stripped 6 bases from V and 8 bases from J, with 17 bases between. The CDR3 extends over 14 amino acids. Germline-derived CDR1 and CDR2 are SNHLY and FYNNEI. As DNA, the CDR3 is TGTGCCAGCAGGGTGCAGGGGAGGGGAGATGAGCAGTTCTTC. As protein: CASRVQGRGDEQFF.

Details on this clonotype: A much larger clonotype is one base distant, so this may be a read error. V usage is TRBV11-1 and J usage is TRBJ2-2; no clear D gene. The germline V and J ends were trimmed by 2 bases and 7 bases, with 8 bases remaining between them. The CDR3 is 13 amino acids. Per germline, CDR1 SGHAT and CDR2 FQDESV (reference sequence). CDR3 amino acids: CASSLFAIGELFF. The CDR3 coding sequence is TGTGCCAGCAGCTTATTTGCAATCGGGGAGCTGTTTTTT.

This sequence joins TRBV2 and TRBJ2-7; TRBD1 agrees at 9 bases. The V segment lost 6 bases and the J segment 3 bases; nucleotides outside the gene matches: 3. CDR1 and CDR2 (germline): SNHLY, FYNNEI. The CDR3 runs to 13 residues. The CDR3 DNA sequence: TGTGCCAGCAGGGACAGGGGATACTACGAGCAGTACTTC. Encoded protein: CASRDRGYYEQYF.